These T cell receptor beta chains were read from a single sample in a study of regulatory T cells in long-lasting Graves disease. TCRdb independently ran MiXCR on the multiplex PCR reads; one entry per CDR3 protein. The sample carries roughly 350,000 distinct CDR3 sequences, around 16% recorded once. The same sample was also used in a study of T cells in Graves' hyperthyroidism and ophthalmopathy.

The input for sequencing was peripheral blood mononuclear cells (PBMCs), taken at new diagnosis, from a patient treated with antithyroid drugs. The receptors here all came from a woman between 18 and 29 years old with Graves disease. Both conserved end residues are part of each CDR3. The D gene is left open where the match is weak. Some rows have no size entry. The others give once, few or many, or a class for an expanded clone.

clone size | J gene | D gene | V gene | CDR3 protein | CDR3 DNA
many | TRBJ2-3 | NA | TRBV12-3/TRBV12-4 | CASGRTVMEVTQYF | TGTGCCAGCGGCCGGACGGTTATGGAGGTTACGCAGTATTTT
few | TRBJ1-5 | TRBD1 | TRBV6-1 | CASSETGGGNQPQHF | TGTGCCAGCAGTGAGACAGGGGGAGGCAATCAGCCCCAGCATTTT
few | TRBJ1-6 | NA | TRBV9 | CASSTPPGHLSFNSPLHF | TGTGCCAGCAGCACACCACCGGGACACCTATCTTTCAATTCACCCCTCCACTTT
few | TRBJ1-4 | TRBD1 | TRBV5-6 | CASSLKQGANEKLFF | TGTGCCAGCAGCCTAAAACAGGGGGCTAATGAAAAACTGTTTTTT
many | TRBJ2-5 | NA | TRBV20-1 | CSARVGGETQYF | TGCAGTGCTAGAGTAGGGGGGGAGACCCAGTACTTC
many | TRBJ1-1 | NA | TRBV5-5 | CASSSSWALAEAFF | TGTGCCAGCAGCTCCTCCTGGGCGCTTGCTGAAGCTTTCTTT
NA | TRBJ2-1 | TRBD2 | TRBV4-1 | CASSQVGGTYNEQFF | TGCGCCAGCAGCCAAGTCGGGGGGACTTACAATGAGCAGTTCTTC
NA | TRBJ1-1 | NA | TRBV13 | CASSLVPRGVTEAFF | TGTGCCAGCAGCTTAGTCCCCAGGGGAGTCACTGAAGCTTTCTTT
few | TRBJ1-2 | TRBD1 | TRBV2 | CASRAGGSFWGYTF | TGTGCCAGCCGCGCAGGGGGCTCCTTTTGGGGCTACACCTTC
many | TRBJ2-5 | NA | TRBV6-1 | CASSELAQHQETQYF | TGTGCCAGCAGTGAACTTGCACAGCACCAAGAGACCCAGTACTTC
NA | TRBJ2-1 | TRBD2 | TRBV5-6 | CASSLAGGGAWDEQFF | TGTGCCAGCAGCTTGGCCGGGGGGGGGGCATGGGATGAGCAGTTCTTC
few | TRBJ2-1 | NA | TRBV27 | CASSLTSELSLGSLF | TGTGCCAGCAGTTTAACTTCGGAGCTTTCCCTTGGGTCGCTCTTC
few | TRBJ1-5 | NA | TRBV28 | CASSFFSLYSNQPQHF | TGTGCCAGCAGTTTTTTCTCGCTTTATAGCAATCAGCCCCAGCATTTT
few | TRBJ2-7 | NA | TRBV6-1 | CASSPQTKQYF | TGTGCCAGCAGTCCCCAGACGAAGCAGTACTTC
many | TRBJ1-5 | TRBD1 | TRBV6-1 | CASSVGTGGGNQPQHF | TGTGCCAGCAGTGTCGGGACAGGGGGTGGCAATCAGCCCCAGCATTTT
many | TRBJ2-7 | NA | TRBV3-1 | CASSNRGGVRYEQYF | TGTGCCAGCAGCAACCGCGGCGGGGTAAGGTACGAGCAGTACTTC
NA | TRBJ1-2 | NA | TRBV6-1 | CASSSATDYGYTF | TGTGCCAGCAGCTCGGCTACGGACTATGGCTACACCTTC
NA | TRBJ2-7 | TRBD1 | TRBV19 | CASSPGQGTTGQYF | TGTGCCAGTAGTCCCGGACAGGGAACTACGGGGCAGTACTTC
many | TRBJ2-1 | TRBD2 | TRBV12-3/TRBV12-4 | CASSLAGLDNNEQFF | TGTGCCAGCAGTTTAGCGGGACTAGACAACAATGAGCAGTTCTTC
NA | TRBJ1-5 | NA | TRBV19 | CASRNKDSLGPQHF | TGTGCCAGTAGAAATAAGGACAGTTTAGGGCCCCAGCATTTT
NA | TRBJ2-3 | TRBD2 | TRBV6-2/TRBV6-3 | CASSYAPGLAGGTDTQYF | TGTGCCAGCAGTTACGCCCCGGGACTAGCGGGAGGAACAGATACGCAGTATTTT
NA | TRBJ2-7 | TRBD1 | TRBV11-2 | CASRRGQAYEQYF | TGTGCCAGCAGACGGGGACAGGCCTACGAGCAGTACTTC
many | TRBJ2-7 | NA | TRBV10-2 | CASTRTASGAATYEQYF | TGCGCCAGCACGAGGACGGCGAGCGGCGCAGCAACCTACGAGCAGTACTTC
NA | TRBJ2-7 | NA | TRBV7-8 | CASSLGLNYEQYF | TGTGCCAGCAGCTTAGGACTAAACTACGAGCAGTACTTC
many | TRBJ2-3 | NA | TRBV5-1 | CASSLALVLTDTQYF | TGTGCCAGCAGCTTAGCGCTAGTCCTCACAGATACGCAGTATTTT
many | TRBJ2-1 | TRBD2 | TRBV7-9 | CASSTSGGIHNEQFF | TGTGCCAGCAGCACAAGCGGGGGGATCCACAATGAGCAGTTCTTC
many | TRBJ1-1 | NA | TRBV30 | CAWSTGSNTEAFF | TGTGCCTGGAGTACCGGCTCGAACACTGAAGCTTTCTTT
many | TRBJ2-3 | TRBD2 | TRBV7-8 | CASSLEVTSGKQYF | TGTGCCAGCAGCTTAGAGGTGACTAGCGGGAAGCAGTATTTT
few | TRBJ2-2 | NA | TRBV9 | CASSLRWATGELFF | TGTGCCAGCAGCCTCCGGTGGGCCACCGGGGAGCTGTTTTTT
NA | TRBJ2-6 | NA | TRBV6-2/TRBV6-3 | CASSYLAYGANVLTF | TGTGCCAGCAGTTATTTGGCGTATGGGGCCAACGTCCTGACTTTC
many | TRBJ1-5 | NA | TRBV7-8 | CASSWTDGFNQPQHF | TGTGCCAGCAGCTGGACCGACGGATTCAATCAGCCCCAGCATTTT
few | TRBJ2-7 | NA | TRBV14 | CASSQTNRDEQYF | TGTGCCAGCAGCCAGACAAACAGGGACGAGCAGTACTTC
many | TRBJ1-6 | NA | TRBV30 | CAWRSDTLSSPLHF | TGTGCCTGGAGATCCGACACTCTCAGTTCACCCCTCCACTTT
many | TRBJ2-2 | TRBD1 | TRBV3-1 | CASSLRSGQGTGELFF | TGTGCCAGCAGCCTCAGATCGGGACAGGGAACCGGGGAGCTGTTTTTT
many | TRBJ2-5 | TRBD1 | TRBV5-1 | CASSRTGTGGAETQYF | TGCGCCAGCAGCAGAACCGGGACAGGGGGCGCAGAGACCCAGTACTTC
few | TRBJ1-5 | NA | TRBV12-3/TRBV12-4 | CASSLAVDQPQHF | TGTGCCAGCAGTTTAGCCGTTGATCAGCCCCAGCATTTT
many | TRBJ2-7 | TRBD1 | TRBV18 | CASSRTGNEQYF | TGTGCCAGCTCGCGGACAGGAAATGAGCAGTACTTC
few | TRBJ1-2 | NA | TRBV6-2/TRBV6-3 | CASSTAFNYGYTF | TGTGCCAGCAGCACTGCCTTTAACTATGGCTACACCTTC
few | TRBJ1-3 | TRBD1 | TRBV12-3/TRBV12-4 | CASLWTGYSGNTIYF | TGTGCCAGCTTGTGGACAGGGTACTCTGGAAACACCATATATTTT
NA | TRBJ2-3 | NA | TRBV4-1 | CASSLGGLGGTDTQYF | TGCGCCAGCAGCCTGGGAGGTTTAGGAGGCACAGATACGCAGTATTTT
NA | TRBJ1-1 | NA | TRBV29-1 | CSVGRMMANTEAFF | TGCAGCGTTGGCCGTATGATGGCGAACACTGAAGCTTTCTTT
many | TRBJ2-2 | NA | TRBV29-1 | CSVRMTVNTGELFF | TGCAGCGTTAGAATGACAGTGAACACCGGGGAGCTGTTTTTT
many | TRBJ2-7 | TRBD2 | TRBV11-1 | CASSLSGGLDAYEQYF | TGTGCCAGCAGCTTATCGGGGGGACTAGATGCCTACGAGCAGTACTTC
NA | TRBJ1-3 | NA | TRBV29-1 | CSVETGSGNTIYF | TGCAGCGTTGAGACAGGCTCTGGAAACACCATATATTTT
few | TRBJ2-1 | NA | TRBV7-3 | CASSLVGGLTGAFDEQFF | TGTGCCAGCAGCTTAGTAGGGGGACTGACGGGAGCCTTCGATGAGCAGTTCTTC
NA | TRBJ1-2 | TRBD1 | TRBV5-4 | CASRARGKARNYGYTF | TGTGCCAGCAGAGCCAGGGGGAAGGCGCGAAACTATGGCTACACCTTC
many | TRBJ2-7 | TRBD2 | TRBV7-7 | CASSFGGNRRHQYEQYF | TGTGCTAGCAGCTTCGGGGGGAACCGCCGTCACCAATACGAGCAGTACTTC
many | TRBJ2-1 | TRBD2 | TRBV9 | CASSLRLVSGGDNEQFF | TGTGCCAGCAGCCTTCGACTCGTTAGCGGGGGGGACAATGAGCAGTTCTTC
many | TRBJ2-5 | NA | TRBV10-3 | CAISPGTKQGETQYF | TGTGCCATCAGTCCCGGGACCAAGCAGGGGGAGACCCAGTACTTC
many | TRBJ1-2 | NA | TRBV5-1 | CASSLAPGSYGYTF | TGCGCCAGCAGCTTGGCCCCAGGGAGCTATGGCTACACCTTC
NA | TRBJ2-1 | TRBD2 | TRBV20-1 | CSASGRAHNEQFF | TGCAGTGCTAGCGGGAGGGCCCACAATGAGCAGTTCTTC
many | TRBJ1-6 | NA | TRBV20-1 | CSARYVDGGSPLHF | TGCAGTGCTAGATACGTCGACGGCGGGTCACCCCTCCACTTT
few | TRBJ1-2 | TRBD1 | TRBV2 | CASGRTGENYGYTF | TGTGCCAGCGGAAGGACAGGGGAAAACTATGGCTACACCTTC
few | TRBJ2-7 | NA | TRBV6-5 | CASSYDRVFDYEQYF | TGTGCCAGCAGTTACGATAGGGTCTTTGACTACGAGCAGTACTTC
many | TRBJ2-3 | TRBD2 | TRBV15 | CATSRDVTSGAQYF | TGTGCCACCAGCAGAGATGTGACTAGCGGGGCGCAGTATTTT
few | TRBJ1-5 | NA | TRBV19 | CASRLDPYSNQPQHF | TGTGCCAGTAGGTTGGATCCCTATAGCAATCAGCCCCAGCATTTT
many | TRBJ2-1 | TRBD2 | TRBV28 | CASSLYGLAGVREQFF | TGTGCCAGCAGTTTATACGGACTAGCGGGAGTCCGGGAGCAGTTCTTC
many | TRBJ2-5 | NA | TRBV11-2 | CASSSQGGQETQYF | TGTGCCAGCAGCTCGCAGGGGGGTCAAGAGACCCAGTACTTC